Below, 8 T cell receptor beta chains from the same sample are listed, as sequenced in a study of T cell repertoires in ileal Crohn's disease (dated by TCRdb to between 2019 and 2020). Libraries were built with the immunoSEQ multiplex PCR assay. TCRdb mirrors the immuneACCESS table, restricted to in-frame sequences. Some clones are absent from its copies; in checked studies, under half trace to an unresolved V gene, and the reason for the others is unknown. In this sample the table shows 30,000 or so clones, about three quarters of which occur a single time. The ten largest clonotypes hold about 6% of the sample. Material: ileal tissue. These receptors were collected from an adult with Crohn's disease.

The chain has TRBV18 and TRBJ2-1; a weak D match, TRBD2 (5 bases). Trimming cost V 1 base and J 4 bases, with 11 bases left between them. The CDR3 runs 15 residues. CDR1 is KGHSH and CDR2 is LQKENI in the germline V gene. Here the CDR3 reads CASSPLSGGYNEQFF. The DNA for the CDR3 is TGTGCCAGCTCACCACTGAGCGGTGGTTACAATGAGCAGTTCTTC.

The chain joins TRBV4-1 to TRBJ1-1; 7 nucleotides match TRBD1. The CDR3 is made up of 18 amino acids. Per germline, CDR1 MGHRA and CDR2 YSYEKL. The V segment lost 5 bases and the J segment 1 base; nucleotides outside the gene matches: 16. The CDR3 bases are TGCGCCAGCAGCTCATTACTGGGGCAGGGGGTGAGGAACACTGAAGCTTTCTTT. Amino acid sequence: CASSSLLGQGVRNTEAFF.

The CDR3 protein is CASSYEGRQPQHF. As DNA, the CDR3 is TGTGCCAGCAGTTACGAAGGGAGACAGCCCCAGCATTTT. The V gene is TRBV6-5, the J gene TRBJ1-5; D is ambiguous. This CDR3 is 13 amino acids long. Germline lookup yields CDR1 MNHEY and CDR2 SVGAGI. Trimming removed 2 bases from V and 7 bases from J, with 9 bases in between.

This chain connects TRBV27 to TRBJ1-6; 8 bases match TRBD1. V was pared by 5 bases and J by 6 bases, with 12 bases of the junction left unmatched. Germline V gene lookup returns CDR1 MNHEY and CDR2 SMNVEV (reference sequence). The length of the CDR3 is 17 residues. The CDR3 reads CASSPTSGQGGNSPLHF. CDR3 DNA: TGTGCCAGCAGTCCAACATCCGGACAGGGAGGTAATTCACCCCTCCACTTT.

The chain employs TRBV15 and TRBJ1-4; 7 positions match TRBD1. CDR1 and CDR2 (germline): LNHNV, YYDKDF (reference sequence). The length of the CDR3 is 17 residues. V dropped 7 bases and J dropped 0; count of bases not matched to a gene: 11. The CDR3 nucleotides read TGTGCCACCATAAGGAGACAGGGTGTACCAACTAATGAAAAACTGTTTTTT. Its protein product is CATIRRQGVPTNEKLFF.

The chain couples TRBV9 to TRBJ1-4, with D hard to call. Germline assignment: CDR1 SGDLS and CDR2 YYNGEE. The CDR3 is 16 residues long. Trimming took 0 bases from V and 0 from J, leaving 9 bases between them. DNA for the CDR3: TGTGCCAGCAGCGTAGAGGGAGGATCAACTAATGAAAAACTGTTTTTT. This encodes CASSVEGGSTNEKLFF.

The V and J genes are TRBV5-1 and TRBJ2-5, with TRBD2 identical over 7 bases. The CDR3 runs 15 residues. Germline V gene data show CDR1 as SGHRS and CDR2 as YFSETQ. Trimming cost V 0 bases and J 4 bases; bases outside gene matches: 6. The CDR3 bases are TGCGCCAGCAGCTTGGAAGCAGGGAGGGGAGAGACCCAGTACTTC. It encodes CASSLEAGRGETQYF.

This clone appeared a few times. This chain connects TRBV30 to TRBJ2-7; 7 bases map to TRBD1. V lost 6 bases to trimming and J lost 4 bases; unmatched junction nucleotides: 15. Germline lookup yields CDR1 GTSNPN and CDR2 SVGIG (reference sequence). The CDR3 is made up of 15 amino acids. CDR3 region: CACTFPQGHSYEQYF. CDR3 in DNA: TGTGCCTGTACCTTCCCACAGGGGCACTCTTACGAGCAGTACTTC. Combining the CDR3 with reference TRBV30 and TRBJ2-7 gives the whole variable domain SQTIHQWPATLVQPVGSPLSLECTVEGTSNPNLYWYRQAAGRGLQLLFYSVGIGQISSEVPQNLSASRPQDRQFILSSKKLLLSDSGFYLCACTFPQGHSYEQYFGPGTRLTVT.